These 31 T cell receptor beta chains share one sample of origin, sequenced in a study of CD8 T cells in ankylosing spondylitis. Each CDR3 protein is one row after TCRdb ran MiXCR on the 5' RACE reads. Among hundreds of thousands of distinct CDR3 sequences listed, around 21% were seen once. Sequencing was carried out using blood, either unsorted or a sorted T cell fraction (not recorded which). The source of these receptors is a female donor with ankylosing spondylitis or in good health (not recorded which).

This clonotype has just a few counts. The J gene is TRBJ2-5, the V gene TRBV20-1; D may be TRBD1 (5 bases). The CDR3 is 14 residues long. Germline V gene lookup returns CDR1 DFQATT and CDR2 SNEGSKA (reference sequence). Trimming removed 3 bases at V and 1 base at J, with 12 bases between. CDR3 DNA: TGCAGTGCTAGTACCACAACAGGCCAAGAGACCCAGTACTTC. Protein sequence: CSASTTTGQETQYF.

The V call is TRBV6-5, the J call TRBJ2-7; the D gene is possibly TRBD2 (6 bases). CDR1 is MNHEY, CDR2 SVGAGI, per germline. The ends were cut back, 4 bases at V and 11 bases at J, with 24 bases in the middle. The CDR3 has 15 residues. As DNA, the CDR3 is TGTGCCAGCAGTTCCCCGGGACTCTCACTCATAAGGGAGTACTTC. Translation: CASSSPGLSLIREYF.

The chain employs TRBV6-1 and TRBJ2-5; 8 bases are a match to TRBD2. Germline loops: CDR1 MNHNS, CDR2 SASEGT. The length of the CDR3 is 13 residues. V was pared by 8 bases and J by 4 bases, with 6 bases of the junction left unmatched. CDR3 loop: CASGGLAGETQYF. CDR3 coding DNA: TGTGCCAGCGGAGGTCTAGCGGGAGAGACCCAGTACTTC.

The chain joins TRBV7-9 to TRBJ2-7; D gene uncertain. Between the trimmed V and J ends, which lost 3 bases and 5 bases, there was a span of 14 bases. Germline V CDR1 and CDR2: SEHNR, FQNEAQ (reference sequence). The CDR3 consists of 14 residues. In DNA, the CDR3 is TGTGCCAGCAGCTTTTTTAAGGGCGCGGACGAGCAGTACTTC. It codes for CASSFFKGADEQYF.

This chain links TRBV20-1 with TRBJ2-1; 7 nucleotides agree with TRBD2. The CDR3 is made up of 16 amino acids. CDR1 is DFQATT and CDR2 is SNEGSKA in the germline V gene (reference sequence). The junction had 6 bases not matched to a gene; V was cut back by 0 bases and J by 1 base. The CDR3 DNA reads TGCAGTGCTAGAGATCACCGAGCGGGGTCCTACAATGAGCAGTTCTTC. It specifies CSARDHRAGSYNEQFF.

J is TRBJ2-7 and V is TRBV29-1; D remains unclear. Germline CDR1 and CDR2: SQVTM and ANQGSEA. V lost 4 bases, J lost 6 bases, and 10 bases lay in between. The CDR3 is 11 residues long. CDR3 nucleotides: TGCAGCGTTGTCTGGGGTCCCGAGCAGTACTTC. The encoded protein is CSVVWGPEQYF.

This clonotype was counted between two and nine times. V and J are TRBV18 and TRBJ2-7; possibly TRBD2 for D (5 bases). The germline V and J ends were trimmed by 3 bases and 2 bases, with 11 bases remaining between them. Germline loops: CDR1 KGHSH, CDR2 LQKENI. The CDR3 spans 14 residues. The CDR3 sequence: CASSPQTGTYEQYF. The DNA for the CDR3 is TGTGCCAGCTCACCTCAGACGGGAACCTACGAGCAGTACTTC. The full variable domain, in which reference TRBV18 and TRBJ2-7 provide the parts outside the CDR3, is NAGVMQNPRHLVRRRGQEARLRCSPMKGHSHVYWYRQLPEEGLKFMVYLQKENIIDESGMPKERFSAEFPKEGPSILRIQQVVRGDSAAYFCASSPQTGTYEQYFGPGTRLTVT.

This clonotype has just a few counts. The junction departs from germline at one end; a sequencing error may be responsible. The rearrangement joins TRBV6-2 or TRBV6-3 to TRBJ2-7; possible D gene TRBD2, 6 bases. CDR3 size: 15 residues. The germline V gene has CDR1 MNHEY and CDR2 SVGEGT. The CDR3 loop reads CASSNSGLLPYEQYF. Here the CDR3 DNA reads TGTGCCAGCAGTAACTCGGGACTTTTGCCCTACGAGCAGTACTTC.

The table lists this clonotype with a count of one. The chain uses TRBV7-2 and TRBJ1-5, with D possibly matching TRBD1 (5 bases). Germline CDR1 is SGHTA and CDR2 is FQGNSA. The CDR3 spans 16 residues. V dropped 1 base and J dropped 1 base, with 11 bases sitting between them. The CDR3 sequence is CASSLVGTNSNQPQHF. CDR3 bases: TGTGCCAGCAGCTTAGTAGGGACTAACAGCAATCAGCCCCAGCATTTT.

The chain couples TRBV4-1 to TRBJ1-5; D is perhaps TRBD1 (6 bases). Germline values: CDR1 MGHRA, CDR2 YSYEKL. The CDR3 length is 17 residues. Trimming stripped 4 bases from V and 4 bases from J, with 20 bases between. The CDR3 DNA follows: TGCGCCAGCAGCCCCAGACAGGCCAGCGGGAATAATCAGCCCCAGCATTTT. Residues: CASSPRQASGNNQPQHF.

This chain connects TRBV5-6 to TRBJ1-2; D gene ambiguous. Germline V gene sequence: CDR1 SGHDT, CDR2 YYEEEE. The CDR3 loop spans 12 amino acids. The V gene lost 0 bases and the J gene lost 4 bases, with 4 bases spanning the gap. The CDR3 here is CASSLAAYGYTF. The DNA for the CDR3 is TGTGCCAGCAGCTTGGCCGCCTATGGCTACACCTTC. The full variable domain, in which reference TRBV5-6 and TRBJ1-2 provide the parts outside the CDR3, is DAGVTQSPTHLIKTRGQQVTLRCSPKSGHDTVSWYQQALGQGPQFIFQYYEEEERQRGNFPDRFSGHQFPNYSSELNVNALLLGDSALYLCASSLAAYGYTFGSGTRLTVV.

This clonotype was seen a handful of times. This chain links TRBV6-1 with TRBJ2-3; possibly TRBD2 for D (5 bases). The CDR3 is made up of 11 amino acids. Germline V gives CDR1 MNHNS, CDR2 SASEGT. The ends were cut back, 7 bases at V and 4 bases at J, with 6 bases in the middle. CDR3 coding DNA: TGTGCCAGCATGAGGGCAGATACGCAGTATTTT. Translated, it gives CASMRADTQYF.

This clonotype was seen a few times. Here the CDR3 reads CATTPRLGHPSPLHF. The DNA for the CDR3 is TGTGCCACCACCCCCCGTTTGGGACACCCTTCACCCCTCCACTTT. The chain links TRBV24-1 to TRBJ1-6; a possible D gene is TRBD1 (6 bases). The CDR3 has 15 residues. The V gene's germline CDR1 is KGHDR and CDR2 SFDVKD. The V and J ends lost 8 bases and 9 bases respectively, with 19 bases between them.

The rearrangement uses TRBV18 and TRBJ2-7; TRBD2 matches 9 bases. CDR3 length equals 17 residues. Trimming at V came to 2 bases and at J to 8 bases, leaving 16 bases not matched to a gene. Germline CDR1 is KGHSH and CDR2 is LQKENI. The CDR3 loop reads CASSPIGARLAESKQYF. The CDR3, as DNA: TGTGCCAGCTCACCAATAGGGGCCCGACTAGCGGAAAGTAAGCAGTACTTC. Supplemented by reference TRBV18 and TRBJ2-7, the full variable domain reads NAGVMQNPRHLVRRRGQEARLRCSPMKGHSHVYWYRQLPEEGLKFMVYLQKENIIDESGMPKERFSAEFPKEGPSILRIQQVVRGDSAAYFCASSPIGARLAESKQYFGPGTRLTVT.

This chain links TRBV7-9 with TRBJ2-2; 9 nucleotides agree with TRBD2. This CDR3 region has 14 residues. Trimming removed 0 bases from V and 9 bases from J; junction bases left unmatched: 2. CDR1 and CDR2 from the germline V gene are SEHNR and FQNEAQ (reference sequence). CDR3 sequence (DNA): TGTGCCAGCAGCTTAGCTAGCGGGAGTCGGGAGCTGTTTTTT. Translated: CASSLASGSRELFF.

This clonotype was observed a handful of times. CDR3 sequence reads: CSAKNRMGESQPQHF. DNA of the CDR3: TGCAGTGCCAAGAATAGGATGGGGGAGAGTCAGCCCCAGCATTTT. The chain recombines TRBV20-1 with TRBJ1-5; D perhaps matches TRBD1 (5 bases). The V and J ends lost 6 bases and 6 bases respectively, with 21 bases between them. Germline V CDR1 and CDR2: DFQATT, SNEGSKA (reference sequence). The length of the CDR3 is 15 residues.

This clonotype was recorded many times. V and J are TRBV20-1 and TRBJ2-3; 13 bases are shared with TRBD2. The germline CDR1 and CDR2 sequences are DFQATT and SNEGSKA (reference sequence). V lost 6 bases to trimming and J lost 5 bases; unmatched junction nucleotides: 5. This CDR3 region has 14 residues. For the CDR3, the DNA is TGCAGTGCCGAAACTAGCGGGAGGGGAGATACGCAGTATTTT. Residues: CSAETSGRGDTQYF.

J is TRBJ2-7 and V is TRBV20-1; tentative D call: TRBD2 (6 bases). The V end was cut by 0 bases, the J end by 2 bases, with 11 bases between. The CDR3 totals 14 residues. CDR1 is DFQATT, CDR2 SNEGSKA, per germline (reference sequence). CDR3 bases: TGCAGTGCTAGAGATCCCGCGGGGCCCTACGAGCAGTACTTC. Amino acid sequence: CSARDPAGPYEQYF.

The chain carries TRBV6-1 and TRBJ2-4; D not resolved. V was pared by 7 bases and J by 6 bases, with 22 bases between. The CDR3 has 16 residues. Per germline, CDR1 MNHNS and CDR2 SASEGT. The CDR3 DNA follows: TGTGCCAGCATCAACCCCCGGGCCAATGCAGGAAACATTCAGTACTTC. This encodes CASINPRANAGNIQYF.

The gene calls are TRBV19 and TRBJ1-2; D unresolved. Trimming stripped 3 bases from V and 7 bases from J, with 12 bases between. Germline CDR1 and CDR2: LNHDA and SQIVND (reference sequence). There are 13 residues in the CDR3. The CDR3 region is CASSMGEGGGYTF. As DNA, the CDR3 is TGTGCCAGTAGTATGGGAGAAGGCGGTGGCTACACCTTC.

This chain connects TRBV12-3 or TRBV12-4 to TRBJ2-7, with D tentatively TRBD2 (5 bases). The CDR3 sequence is 15 residues long. Trimming left V 2 bases short and J 0 bases short, with 11 bases between. CDR3 sequence reads: CASSLRGQSSYEQYF. The CDR3, as DNA: TGTGCCAGCAGTTTAAGAGGGCAGAGCTCCTACGAGCAGTACTTC.

This clonotype was counted only a few times. J is TRBJ2-7 and V is TRBV28; the match to TRBD2 covers 10 bases. The V gene end was trimmed by 5 bases and the J gene end by 4 bases; junction bases not matched to a gene: 11. The germline V gene has CDR1 MDHEN and CDR2 SYDVKM. The CDR3 loop spans 16 amino acids. This CDR3 reads CASSGSWASGRYEQYF. CDR3 nucleotides: TGTGCCAGCAGTGGGTCTTGGGCTAGCGGGAGATACGAGCAGTACTTC.

The rearrangement links TRBV28 to TRBJ1-1; D is ambiguous. Trimming took off 5 bases at V and 6 bases at J, with 22 bases between the two ends. This CDR3 contains 16 residues. Per the germline V gene, CDR1 is MDHEN and CDR2 is SYDVKM. The CDR3 spells CASSPPTRNFQSEAFF. The CDR3 DNA is TGTGCCAGCAGTCCTCCGACTCGTAACTTTCAGTCTGAAGCTTTCTTT.

At least ten counts were recorded for this clonotype. The V and J genes are TRBV20-1 and TRBJ1-1; possibly TRBD1 for D (6 bases). There are 15 residues in the CDR3. Germline CDR1 DFQATT, CDR2 SNEGSKA (reference sequence). Trimming removed 3 bases from V and 1 base from J, with 15 bases in between. The CDR3 sequence is CSASEPGEGNTEAFF. CDR3 bases: TGCAGTGCTAGTGAGCCAGGGGAGGGGAACACTGAAGCTTTCTTT.

This clonotype was detected only a few times. The chain employs TRBV9 and TRBJ2-1, with D perhaps TRBD2 (6 bases). CDR3 length: 13 residues. Germline CDR1 SGDLS, CDR2 YYNGEE. Trimming left V 2 bases short and J 7 bases short, with 10 bases between. The CDR3 reads CASSVRGINEQFF. As DNA, the CDR3 is TGTGCCAGCAGCGTTCGGGGGATAAATGAGCAGTTCTTC. The full variable domain, its missing parts supplied by reference TRBV9 and TRBJ2-1, is DSGVTQTPKHLITATGQRVTLRCSPRSGDLSVYWYQQSLDQGLQFLIQYYNGEERAKGNILERFSAQQFPDLHSELNLSSLELGDSALYFCASSVRGINEQFFGPGTRLTVL.

This clonotype was counted only a few times. V usage is TRBV5-1 and J usage is TRBJ2-7; TRBD1 or TRBD2 may be the D gene (6 bases each). V lost 0 bases and J lost 0, with 13 bases in between. The CDR3 contains 16 residues. The germline V gene has CDR1 SGHRS and CDR2 YFSETQ. This chain's CDR3 is CASSLVGGGPSYEQYF. CDR3 DNA sequence: TGCGCCAGCAGCTTGGTAGGGGGAGGTCCCTCCTACGAGCAGTACTTC.

CDR3 in amino acids: CASSEGYNEQFF. In DNA form, the CDR3 reads TGTGCCAGCAGTGAAGGCTACAATGAGCAGTTCTTC. This chain links TRBV12-3 or TRBV12-4 with TRBJ2-1; D is undetermined. The germline V and J ends were trimmed by 5 bases and 3 bases, with 5 bases remaining between them. This CDR3 contains 12 residues.

Written as DNA, the CDR3 is TGTGCCAGCAGCTTGAATACAGAGCCCTACGAGCAGTACTTC. It yields the protein CASSLNTEPYEQYF. The V call is TRBV5-5, the J call TRBJ2-7; the D is unclear. This CDR3 is 14 amino acids long. Germline-derived CDR1 and CDR2 are SGHKS and YYEKEE (reference sequence). The V gene lost 1 base and the J gene lost 2 bases, with 10 bases spanning the gap.

CDR3 DNA: TGTGCCAGCAGTGGGCCGACGAAGAGTTACGAGCAGTACTTC. Translating it yields CASSGPTKSYEQYF. This chain joins TRBV28 and TRBJ2-7; D gene uncertain. Germline assignment: CDR1 MDHEN and CDR2 SYDVKM. The CDR3 covers 14 residues. V was trimmed by 5 bases and J by 4 bases, leaving 15 bases between them.

The rearrangement joins TRBV4-3 to TRBJ1-3; D is undetermined. The V and J ends lost 4 bases and 0 bases respectively, with 13 bases between them. Germline CDR1 reads LGHNA; CDR2 reads YSLEER. CDR3 length: 16 residues. The CDR3 nucleotides are TGCGCCAGCAGCCCAGGACGGTCGGTCTCTGGAAACACCATATATTTT. It codes for CASSPGRSVSGNTIYF.

In its sample, this clonotype was seen a few times. This chain connects TRBV18 to TRBJ1-2, with TRBD1 matching over 7 bases. V trimming: 2 bases; J trimming: 6 bases; junction bases outside the gene matches: 3. Per germline, CDR1 KGHSH and CDR2 LQKENI. The CDR3 runs 13 residues. CDR3 sequence: CASSPDRDDGYTF. DNA of the CDR3: TGTGCCAGCTCACCAGACAGGGACGATGGCTACACCTTC.